These 24 T cell receptor beta chains came from one sample sequenced in a study of post-analysis software for immune sequencing data. Presence of unique molecular identifiers characterized the TCR beta cDNA libraries. TCRdb passed the PCR reads through MiXCR, listing each CDR3 protein once. The sample yields around 400,000 distinct CDR3 sequences, less than 35% seen once. For these TCRs, the target antigens are not known. Study-wide results and limits: In patients, five TRBV segments were more frequent than in controls, with TRBV5-6, TRBV5-1 and TRBV20-1 among them.

Sequencing was done on a sample of blood. Every receptor here comes from a girl aged 10 to 17 with multiple sclerosis.

There are a few counts of this clonotype. This rearrangement joins TRBV5-1 to TRBJ2-7, with D possibly being TRBD1 (6 bases). The length of the CDR3 is 15 residues. V was pared by 4 bases and J by 3 bases, with 17 bases between. In germline, CDR1 is SGHRS, CDR2 YFSETQ. CDR3 DNA: TGCGCCAGCAGCGGAAGTACAGGGCAACTCTACGAGCAGTACTTC. The encoded protein is CASSGSTGQLYEQYF.

This clonotype was observed a handful of times. The J gene is TRBJ2-7, the V gene TRBV5-1; 7 bases fit TRBD2. The J segment lost 2 bases and the V segment lost 1 base, leaving 3 bases of the junction unmatched. Germline assignment: CDR1 SGHRS and CDR2 YFSETQ. This CDR3 has 14 residues. The CDR3 DNA reads as TGCGCCAGCAGCTTGTCTCGGGAGGCCTACGAGCAGTACTTC. Its protein is CASSLSREAYEQYF.

This clonotype has just a few counts. The chain recombines TRBV7-9 with TRBJ2-1; TRBD2 agrees at 13 bases. The DNA end favors TRBJ2-7, so the J call may be wrong. Germline-derived CDR1 and CDR2 are SEHNR and FQNEAQ (reference sequence). CDR3 length equals 18 residues. CDR3 bases: TGTGCCAGCAACCCGACTAGCGGGGGGCCGATAACCTACAATGAGCAGTACTTC. This codes for CASNPTSGGPITYNEQYF.

This clonotype has ten or more counts. The CDR3: CASSFRGAEETQYF. CDR3 nucleotide sequence: TGCGCCAGCAGCTTCAGGGGGGCTGAAGAGACCCAGTACTTC. V usage is TRBV5-1 and J usage is TRBJ2-5; TRBD1 is a possible D gene (7 bases). V was cut by 2 bases and J by 3 bases, with 11 bases left in between. The CDR3 covers 14 residues. Germline loops: CDR1 SGHRS, CDR2 YFSETQ. The full variable domain, with the rest looked up from reference TRBV5-1 and TRBJ2-5, is KAGVTQTPRYLIKTRGQQVTLSCSPISGHRSVSWYQQTPGQGLQFLFEYFSETQRNKGNFPGRFSGRQFSNSRSEMNVSTLELGDSALYLCASSFRGAEETQYFGPGTRLLVL.

This clonotype was recorded a few times. The V and J genes are TRBV6-5 and TRBJ2-5; 8 positions match TRBD1. The length of the CDR3 is 16 residues. The germline V gene encodes CDR1 MNHEY and CDR2 SVGAGI. The ends lost 2 bases at V and 7 bases at J; junction bases unmatched: 12. The CDR3 spells CASSYDRDRNLVTQYF. CDR3 coding DNA: TGTGCCAGCAGTTACGATCGGGACAGGAATTTGGTGACCCAGTACTTC.

The chain joins TRBV18 to TRBJ2-4; maybe TRBD1 (8 bases). CDR1 and CDR2 from the germline V gene are KGHSH and LQKENI. V was trimmed by 0 bases and J by 8 bases, leaving 17 bases between them. The CDR3 is 16 residues long. CDR3 sequence: CASSPPSQGAGDIQYF. CDR3 coding DNA: TGTGCCAGCTCACCACCGAGTCAGGGGGCGGGGGACATTCAGTACTTC.

This clonotype came up a few times. The genes are TRBV7-9 and TRBJ2-7, with 9 bases fitting TRBD1. The CDR3 sequence is 15 residues long. V was clipped by 4 bases and J by 3 bases; unmatched bases: 7. The germline gives CDR1 SEHNR, CDR2 FQNEAQ (reference sequence). DNA of the CDR3: TGTGCCAGCAGCTCGGGACAGGGAAGTTACTACGAGCAGTACTTC. Its protein is CASSSGQGSYYEQYF. Full variable domain (missing parts from reference TRBV7-9 and TRBJ2-7): DTGVSQNPRHKITKRGQNVTFRCDPISEHNRLYWYRQTLGQGPEFLTYFQNEAQLEKSRLLSDRFSAERPKGSFSTLEIQRTEQGDSAMYLCASSSGQGSYYEQYFGPGTRLTVT.

The chain couples TRBV7-2 to TRBJ2-1; the D gene is possibly TRBD2 (6 bases). Looked up from germline, CDR1 is SGHTA and CDR2 is FQGNSA. V dropped 2 bases and J dropped 6 bases, with 14 bases sitting between them. The CDR3 runs to 15 residues. CDR3 sequence reads: CASSLNGGPVNEQFF. DNA for the CDR3: TGTGCCAGCAGCTTAAACGGGGGTCCGGTCAATGAGCAGTTCTTC.

CDR3 coding DNA: TGTGCCAGCAGCTGGAAAGGGGGGAGCAATCAGCCCCAGCATTTT. It specifies CASSWKGGSNQPQHF. The J gene is TRBJ1-5, the V gene TRBV12-3 or TRBV12-4, with D possibly being TRBD1 (6 bases). The CDR3 consists of 15 residues. The V gene lost 6 bases and the J gene lost 1 base, with 13 bases spanning the gap.

The chain combines TRBV3-1 with TRBJ2-5; 7 bases match TRBD1. Trimming cost V 2 bases and J 5 bases; bases outside gene matches: 5. This CDR3 is built from 14 residues. Germline V CDR1 and CDR2: LGHDT, YNNKEL (reference sequence). In DNA, the CDR3 is TGTGCCAGCAGCCAACAAGGGGGCAGGGAGACCCAGTACTTC. This codes for CASSQQGGRETQYF.

This chain joins TRBV12-3 or TRBV12-4 and TRBJ2-3; 8 nucleotides match TRBD2. The CDR3 runs 15 residues. The trim removed 2 bases at V and 4 bases at J, leaving 5 bases unmatched. CDR3 nucleotides: TGTGCCAGCAGTTTATTCGGCGGGGGGTCAGATACGCAGTATTTT. Protein: CASSLFGGGSDTQYF.

This clonotype was picked up many times. The CDR3 bases are TGTGCCATCAGTACCTCGGACTCTGACATTCAGTACTTC. This sequence encodes CAISTSDSDIQYF. This chain uses TRBV10-3 with TRBJ2-4; TRBD2 is a possible D gene (5 bases). CDR1 and CDR2 from the germline V gene are ENHRY and SYGVKD. The V and J ends lost 5 bases and 8 bases respectively, with 13 bases between them. CDR3 length: 13 amino acids.

The V gene is TRBV7-2, the J gene TRBJ1-2, with D unclear. Trimming stripped 1 base from V and 7 bases from J, with 13 bases between. This CDR3 contains 14 residues. CDR1 and CDR2 from the germline V gene are SGHTA and FQGNSA. CDR3: CASSLEIALGGYTF. The CDR3 DNA reads as TGTGCCAGCAGCTTAGAGATAGCGCTGGGTGGCTACACCTTC.

This chain joins TRBV20-1 and TRBJ2-7, with 15 bases lining up with TRBD2. J was trimmed by 1 base and V by 0 bases; bases with no gene match: 7. Germline assignment: CDR1 DFQATT and CDR2 SNEGSKA (reference sequence). This CDR3 comprises 18 residues. The CDR3: CSARDRTSGGVLSYEQYF. In DNA, the CDR3 is TGCAGTGCTAGAGATCGGACTAGCGGGGGGGTCCTATCCTACGAGCAGTACTTC.

This clonotype has a handful of counts. The chain combines TRBV7-3 with TRBJ1-6; a possible D gene is TRBD1 (5 bases). V was cut by 5 bases and J by 6 bases, with 8 bases left in between. This CDR3 contains 13 residues. CDR1 and CDR2 (germline): SGHTA, FQGTGA. CDR3 region: CASSPGANSPLHF. CDR3 nucleotides: TGTGCCAGCAGCCCCGGGGCTAATTCACCCCTCCACTTT.

The gene calls are TRBV28 and TRBJ2-7, with D unclear. The CDR3 length is 15 residues. Germline CDR1 MDHEN, CDR2 SYDVKM. The V end was cut by 1 base, the J end by 1 base, with 11 bases between. The CDR3 protein is CASSLSGVRSYEQYF. In nucleotides, the CDR3 is TGTGCCAGCAGTTTATCGGGCGTCCGGTCCTACGAGCAGTACTTC.

V gene TRBV6-5 combines with J gene TRBJ1-2; D possibly corresponds to TRBD1 (5 bases). Trimming removed 6 bases at V and 0 bases at J, with 8 bases between. CDR3 length: 13 residues. CDR1 MNHEY and CDR2 SVGAGI come from the germline V gene. Here the CDR3 DNA reads TGTGCCAGCAGGACCAGGGCTAACTATGGCTACACCTTC. This codes for CASRTRANYGYTF.

This clonotype has only a few counts. The chain carries TRBV28 and TRBJ1-4; tentative D call: TRBD1 (5 bases). Germline V CDR1 and CDR2: MDHEN, SYDVKM. V was trimmed by 3 bases and J by 7 bases, leaving 12 bases between them. The CDR3 spans 14 residues. CDR3 sequence: CASSLIDSGEKLFF. CDR3 sequence (DNA): TGTGCCAGCAGTTTGATCGACAGCGGTGAAAAACTGTTTTTT. The entire variable domain, with the rest obtained from reference TRBV28 and TRBJ1-4, is as follows: DVKVTQSSRYLVKRTGEKVFLECVQDMDHENMFWYRQDPGLGLRLIYFSYDVKMKEKGDIPEGYSVSREKKERFSLILESASTNQTSMYLCASSLIDSGEKLFFGSGTQLSVL.

A note on this clonotype: A single base separates this from a much larger clone, so it may be a read error. The chain recombines TRBV29-1 with TRBJ2-1; either TRBD1 or TRBD2 may fit D (5 bases each). The CDR3 length is 13 residues. CDR1 and CDR2 (germline): SQVTM, ANQGSEA. The CDR3 region is CSGLGPDYNKQFF. The CDR3 DNA follows: TGCAGCGGCTTGGGACCTGACTACAATAAGCAGTTCTTC.

The chain combines TRBV20-1 with TRBJ2-7; D is possibly TRBD1 (6 bases). The CDR3 loop spans 13 amino acids. Germline assignment: CDR1 DFQATT and CDR2 SNEGSKA (reference sequence). With 5 bases removed from V and 1 base from J, the gap between germline ends came to 12 bases. The CDR3 DNA is TGCAGTGCTCCCGCAGGGGCTTCCTACGAGCAGTACTTC. It encodes CSAPAGASYEQYF.

This clonotype came up a few times. The rearrangement joins TRBV12-3 or TRBV12-4 to TRBJ1-5; D is possibly TRBD1 (5 bases). The CDR3 has 14 residues. Trimming stripped 6 bases from V and 3 bases from J, with 12 bases between. The CDR3: CASRRPGLNQPQHF. As DNA, the CDR3 is TGTGCCAGCAGACGACCGGGACTCAATCAGCCCCAGCATTTT.

This clonotype was recorded a few times. V usage is TRBV24-1 and J usage is TRBJ1-5; D uncertain. Trimming shortened V by 6 bases and J by 4 bases, and 9 bases separated the two germline ends. The CDR3 sequence is 13 residues long. Germline V CDR1 and CDR2: KGHDR, SFDVKD. The CDR3 region has the DNA TGTGCCACCAGTTTCGGGCAGAATCAGCCCCAGCATTTT. As protein: CATSFGQNQPQHF.

J is TRBJ2-4 and V is TRBV11-2; D possibly corresponds to TRBD2 (6 bases). CDR3 size: 19 residues. Between the trimmed V and J ends, which lost 0 bases and 2 bases, there was a span of 20 bases. Germline V gene data show CDR1 as SGHAT and CDR2 as FQNNGV. The CDR3 DNA is TGTGCCAGCAGCTTAGAGGGTTGGCGGGGACTCGGAACCAAAAACATTCAGTACTTC. Encoded protein: CASSLEGWRGLGTKNIQYF.

This chain uses TRBV20-1 with TRBJ2-7; D is ambiguous. Trimming took 6 bases from V and 4 from J, leaving 4 bases between them. The CDR3 is 9 residues long. CDR1 DFQATT and CDR2 SNEGSKA come from the germline V gene (reference sequence). The CDR3 bases are TGCAGTGCCTCTTACGAGCAGTACTTC. It encodes CSASYEQYF.